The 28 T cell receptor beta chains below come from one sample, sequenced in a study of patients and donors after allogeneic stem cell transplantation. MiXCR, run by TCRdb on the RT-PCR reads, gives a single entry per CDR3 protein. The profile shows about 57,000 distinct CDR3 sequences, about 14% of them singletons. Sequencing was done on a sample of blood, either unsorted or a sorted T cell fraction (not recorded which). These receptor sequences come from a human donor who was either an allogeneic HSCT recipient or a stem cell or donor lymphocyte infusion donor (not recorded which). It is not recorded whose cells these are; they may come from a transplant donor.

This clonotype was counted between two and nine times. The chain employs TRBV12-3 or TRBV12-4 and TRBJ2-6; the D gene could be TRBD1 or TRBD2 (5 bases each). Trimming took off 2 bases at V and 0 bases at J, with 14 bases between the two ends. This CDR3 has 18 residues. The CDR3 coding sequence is TGTGCCAGCAGTTTACAGGGAGAATTTTCCTCTGGGGCCAACGTCCTGACTTTC. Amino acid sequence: CASSLQGEFSSGANVLTF.

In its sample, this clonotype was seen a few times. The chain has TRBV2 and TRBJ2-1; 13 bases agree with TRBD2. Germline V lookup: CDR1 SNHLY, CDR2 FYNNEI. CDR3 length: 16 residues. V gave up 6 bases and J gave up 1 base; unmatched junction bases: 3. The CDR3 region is CASSWTSGSSYNEQFF. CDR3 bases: TGTGCCAGCAGCTGGACTAGCGGGAGTTCCTACAATGAGCAGTTCTTC. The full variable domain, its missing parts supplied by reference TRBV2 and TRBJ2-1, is EPEVTQTPSHQVTQMGQEVILRCVPISNHLYFYWYRQILGQKVEFLVSFYNNEISEKSEIFDDQFSVERPDGSNFTLKIRSTKLEDSAMYFCASSWTSGSSYNEQFFGPGTRLTVL.

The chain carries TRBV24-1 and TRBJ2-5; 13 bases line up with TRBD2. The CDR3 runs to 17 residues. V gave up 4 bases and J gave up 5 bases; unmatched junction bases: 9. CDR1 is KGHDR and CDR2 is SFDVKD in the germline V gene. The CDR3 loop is CATSDLPGLAGQETQYF. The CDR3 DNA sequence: TGTGCCACCAGTGACCTCCCGGGACTAGCGGGACAGGAGACCCAGTACTTC.

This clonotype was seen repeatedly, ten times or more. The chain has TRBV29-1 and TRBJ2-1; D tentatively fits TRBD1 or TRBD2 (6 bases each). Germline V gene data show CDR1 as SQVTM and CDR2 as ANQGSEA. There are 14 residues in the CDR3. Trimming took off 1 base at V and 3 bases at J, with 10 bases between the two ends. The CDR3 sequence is CSVEGGTLYNEQFF. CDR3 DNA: TGCAGCGTTGAAGGCGGGACACTCTACAATGAGCAGTTCTTC.

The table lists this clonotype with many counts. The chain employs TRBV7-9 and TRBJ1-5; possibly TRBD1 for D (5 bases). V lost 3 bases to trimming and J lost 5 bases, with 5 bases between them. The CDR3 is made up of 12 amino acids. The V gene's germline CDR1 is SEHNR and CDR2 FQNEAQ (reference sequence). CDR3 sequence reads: CASSLGDQPQHF. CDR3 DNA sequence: TGTGCCAGCAGCTTGGGGGATCAGCCCCAGCATTTT.

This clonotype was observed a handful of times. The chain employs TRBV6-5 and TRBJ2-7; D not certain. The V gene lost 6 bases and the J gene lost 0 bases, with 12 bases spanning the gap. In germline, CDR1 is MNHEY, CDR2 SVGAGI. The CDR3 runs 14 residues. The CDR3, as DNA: TGTGCCAGCAGACCTGGGCCTAACTCCTACGAGCAGTACTTC. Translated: CASRPGPNSYEQYF.

The CDR3 protein is CASSPPGGPYNEQFF. DNA of the CDR3: TGTGCCAGCTCACCACCGGGGGGGCCCTACAATGAGCAGTTCTTC. The V and J genes are TRBV18 and TRBJ2-1; tentative D call: TRBD2 (7 bases). The V gene's germline CDR1 is KGHSH and CDR2 LQKENI. V dropped 0 bases and J dropped 2 bases, with 8 bases sitting between them. The CDR3 totals 15 residues.

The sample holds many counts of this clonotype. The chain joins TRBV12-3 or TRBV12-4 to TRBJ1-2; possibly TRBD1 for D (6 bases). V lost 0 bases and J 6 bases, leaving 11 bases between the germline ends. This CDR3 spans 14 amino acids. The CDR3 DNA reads TGTGCCAGCAGTTTAGCGCGGCAGGGGAATGGCTACACCTTC. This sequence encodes CASSLARQGNGYTF.

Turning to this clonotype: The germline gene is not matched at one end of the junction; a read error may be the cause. CDR3: CASSIARGVGTEAFF. The CDR3 coding sequence is TGTGCCAGCAGCATAGCCAGGGGAGTTGGCACTGAAGCTTTCTTT. The V and J genes are TRBV7-9 and TRBJ1-1, with D perhaps matching TRBD1 (6 bases). The length of the CDR3 is 15 residues. Germline CDR1 is SEHNR and CDR2 is FQNEAQ (reference sequence).

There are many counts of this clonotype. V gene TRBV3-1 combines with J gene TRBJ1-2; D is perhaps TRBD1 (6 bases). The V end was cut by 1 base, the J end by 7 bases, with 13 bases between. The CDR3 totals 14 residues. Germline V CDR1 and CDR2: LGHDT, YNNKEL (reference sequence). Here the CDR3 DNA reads TGTGCCAGCAGCCAAGTGATGGGGGCCGGTGGCTACACCTTC. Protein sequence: CASSQVMGAGGYTF. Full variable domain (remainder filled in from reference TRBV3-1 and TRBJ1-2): DTAVSQTPKYLVTQMGNDKSIKCEQNLGHDTMYWYKQDSKKFLKIMFSYNNKELIINETVPNRFSPKSPDKAHLNLHINSLELGDSAVYFCASSQVMGAGGYTFGSGTRLTVV.

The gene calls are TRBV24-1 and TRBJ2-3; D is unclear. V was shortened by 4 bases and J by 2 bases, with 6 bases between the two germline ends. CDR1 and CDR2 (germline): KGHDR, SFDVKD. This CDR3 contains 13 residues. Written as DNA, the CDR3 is TGTGCCACCAGTGAGCCAGACACAGATACGCAGTATTTT. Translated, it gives CATSEPDTDTQYF.

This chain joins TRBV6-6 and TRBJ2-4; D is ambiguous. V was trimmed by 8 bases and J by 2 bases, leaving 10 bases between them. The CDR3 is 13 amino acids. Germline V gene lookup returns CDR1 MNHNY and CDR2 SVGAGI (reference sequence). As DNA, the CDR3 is TGTGCCAGCCTCCCTTCGTCCAAAAACATTCAGTACTTC. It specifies CASLPSSKNIQYF.

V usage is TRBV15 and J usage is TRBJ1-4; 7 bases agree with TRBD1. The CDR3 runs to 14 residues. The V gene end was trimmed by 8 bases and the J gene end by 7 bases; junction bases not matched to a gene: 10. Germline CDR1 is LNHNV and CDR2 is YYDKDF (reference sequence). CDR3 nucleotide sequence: TGTGCCACCGTTAGACAGGGCGGGGTTGAAAAACTGTTTTTT. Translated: CATVRQGGVEKLFF.

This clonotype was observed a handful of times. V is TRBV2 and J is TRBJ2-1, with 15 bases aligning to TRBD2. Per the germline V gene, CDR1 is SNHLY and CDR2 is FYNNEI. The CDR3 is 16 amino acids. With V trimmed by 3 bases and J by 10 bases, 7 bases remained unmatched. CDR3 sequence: CASSDPGLAGGLEQFF. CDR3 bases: TGTGCCAGCAGTGACCCCGGACTAGCGGGAGGGTTAGAGCAGTTCTTC. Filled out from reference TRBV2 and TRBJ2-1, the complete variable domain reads EPEVTQTPSHQVTQMGQEVILRCVPISNHLYFYWYRQILGQKVEFLVSFYNNEISEKSEIFDDQFSVERPDGSNFTLKIRSTKLEDSAMYFCASSDPGLAGGLEQFFGPGTRLTVL.

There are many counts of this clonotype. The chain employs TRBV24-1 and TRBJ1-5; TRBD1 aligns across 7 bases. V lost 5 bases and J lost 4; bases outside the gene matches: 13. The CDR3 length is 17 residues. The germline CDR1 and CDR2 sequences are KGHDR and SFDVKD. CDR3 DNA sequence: TGTGCCACCAGTGCGGGGCAGGGGGTTTTTGAGAATCAGCCCCAGCATTTT. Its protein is CATSAGQGVFENQPQHF.

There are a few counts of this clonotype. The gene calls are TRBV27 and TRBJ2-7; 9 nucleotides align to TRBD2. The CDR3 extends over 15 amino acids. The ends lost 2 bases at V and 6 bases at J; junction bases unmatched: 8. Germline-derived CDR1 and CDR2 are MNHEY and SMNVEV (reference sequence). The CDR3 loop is CASSLTSGRLGEQYF. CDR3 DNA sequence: TGTGCCAGCAGTTTAACCAGCGGGAGGTTAGGCGAGCAGTACTTC.

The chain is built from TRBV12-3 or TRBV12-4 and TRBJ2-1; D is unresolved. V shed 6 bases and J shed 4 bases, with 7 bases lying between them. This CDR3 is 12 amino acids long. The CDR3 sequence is CASRFSYNEQFF. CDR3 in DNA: TGTGCCAGCAGATTTTCGTACAATGAGCAGTTCTTC.

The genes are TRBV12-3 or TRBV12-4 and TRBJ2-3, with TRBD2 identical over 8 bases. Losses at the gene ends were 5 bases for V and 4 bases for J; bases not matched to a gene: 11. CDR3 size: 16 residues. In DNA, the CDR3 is TGTGCCAGCAGTCTCTCAAGCGGGAGAGGCCCAGATACGCAGTATTTT. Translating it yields CASSLSSGRGPDTQYF.

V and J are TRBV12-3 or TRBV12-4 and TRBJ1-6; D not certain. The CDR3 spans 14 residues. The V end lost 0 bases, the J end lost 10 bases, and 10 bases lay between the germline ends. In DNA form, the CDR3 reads TGTGCCAGCAGTTTAGCACAGCTCAGATCACCCCTCCACTTT. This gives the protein CASSLAQLRSPLHF.

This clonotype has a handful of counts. CDR3 sequence (DNA): TGTGCCAGCAGCTTAGCGGCCGGGACTCCCCTGTACAATGAGCAGTTCTTC. Translation gives CASSLAAGTPLYNEQFF. The J gene is TRBJ2-1, the V gene TRBV7-6; possibly TRBD2 for D (6 bases). The CDR3 has 17 residues. V lost 0 bases, J lost 4 bases, and 16 bases lay in between. Per germline, CDR1 SGHVS and CDR2 FNYEAQ.

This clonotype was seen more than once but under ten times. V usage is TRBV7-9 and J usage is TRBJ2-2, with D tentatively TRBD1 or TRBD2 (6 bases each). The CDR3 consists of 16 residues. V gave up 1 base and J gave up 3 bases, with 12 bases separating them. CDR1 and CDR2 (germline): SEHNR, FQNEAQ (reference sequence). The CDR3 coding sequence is TGTGCCAGCAGCTTAGTTCGGGGGCTGGACACCGGGGAGCTGTTTTTT. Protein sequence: CASSLVRGLDTGELFF.

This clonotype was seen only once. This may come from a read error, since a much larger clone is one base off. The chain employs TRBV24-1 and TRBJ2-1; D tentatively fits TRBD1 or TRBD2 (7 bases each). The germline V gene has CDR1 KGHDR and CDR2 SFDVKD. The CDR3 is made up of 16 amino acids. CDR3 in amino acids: CTTSDLQGGSYNEQFF. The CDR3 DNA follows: TGTACCACCAGTGATTTGCAGGGGGGGTCCTACAATGAGCAGTTCTTC.

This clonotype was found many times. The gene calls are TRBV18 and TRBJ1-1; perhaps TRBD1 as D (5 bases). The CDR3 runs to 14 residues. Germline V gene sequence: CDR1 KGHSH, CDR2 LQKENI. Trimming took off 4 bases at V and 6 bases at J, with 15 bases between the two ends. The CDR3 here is CASSLPGDFPEAFF. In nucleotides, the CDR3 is TGTGCCAGCTCACTCCCGGGGGATTTCCCTGAAGCTTTCTTT.

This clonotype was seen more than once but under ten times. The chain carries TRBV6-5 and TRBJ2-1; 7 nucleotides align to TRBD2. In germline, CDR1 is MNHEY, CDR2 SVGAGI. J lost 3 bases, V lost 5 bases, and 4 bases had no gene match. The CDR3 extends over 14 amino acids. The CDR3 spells CASSPRTSYNEQFF. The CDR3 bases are TGTGCCAGCAGTCCTAGGACTAGCTACAATGAGCAGTTCTTC.

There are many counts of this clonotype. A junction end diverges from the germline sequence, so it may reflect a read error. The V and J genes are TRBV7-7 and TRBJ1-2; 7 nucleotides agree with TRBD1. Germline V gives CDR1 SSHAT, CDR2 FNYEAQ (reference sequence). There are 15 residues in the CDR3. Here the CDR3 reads CASSLRQTGNYGYTF. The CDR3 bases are TGTGCTAGCAGCTTAAGGCAGACAGGGAACTATGGCTACACCTTC.

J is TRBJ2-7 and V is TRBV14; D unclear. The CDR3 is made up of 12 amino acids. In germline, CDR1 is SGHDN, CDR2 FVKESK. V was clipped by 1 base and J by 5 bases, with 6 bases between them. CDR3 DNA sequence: TGTGCCAGCAGCCAAGTTAGGGACGAGCAGTACTTC. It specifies CASSQVRDEQYF.

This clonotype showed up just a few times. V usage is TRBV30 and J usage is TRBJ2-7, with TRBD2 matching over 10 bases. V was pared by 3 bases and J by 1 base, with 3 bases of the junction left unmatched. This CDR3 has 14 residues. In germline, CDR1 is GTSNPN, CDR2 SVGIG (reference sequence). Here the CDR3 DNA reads TGTGCCTGGAGGGGACTAGCGACTTCCTACGAGCAGTACTTC. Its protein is CAWRGLATSYEQYF.

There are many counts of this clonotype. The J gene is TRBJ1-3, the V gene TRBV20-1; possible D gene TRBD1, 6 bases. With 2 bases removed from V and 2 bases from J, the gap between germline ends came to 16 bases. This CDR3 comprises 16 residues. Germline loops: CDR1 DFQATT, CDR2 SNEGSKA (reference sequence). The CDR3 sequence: CSARPATGSTGNTIYF. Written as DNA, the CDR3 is TGCAGTGCTAGACCTGCGACAGGCTCTACTGGAAACACCATATATTTT.